This T cell receptor beta chain emerged from a study of early T cells in non-severe SARS-CoV-2 infection. General study points: Database matching using VDJdb favored anti-spike CD8 responses, with private and CD4 specificities left missing.

The library protocol tagged individual cDNA molecules with unique molecular identifiers. TCRdb reanalysed the 5' RACE reads using MiXCR and keeps one entry per CDR3 protein. The data show tens of thousands of distinct CDR3 sequences, about 14% seen once. In its sample, this clonotype was seen many times. What it binds is unknown. CDR1 is SGHVS, CDR2 FQNEAQ, per germline. This CDR3 has 18 residues. The V gene lost 4 bases and the J gene lost 0 bases, with 16 bases spanning the gap. Sequenced input: whole blood. This TCR was recovered from an adult who was a healthcare worker with PCR-confirmed SARS-CoV-2 infection or an uninfected control (not recorded which). V is TRBV7-8 and J is TRBJ2-6; D is perhaps TRBD1 (5 bases). DNA for the CDR3: TGTGCCAGCAGCTACAGCAGGACACCTCCCTCTGGGGCCAACGTCCTGACTTTC. This translates into CASSYSRTPPSGANVLTF.